A single sample is the source of the 2 T cell receptor beta chains below, sequenced in a study of CD8 T cells in Susac syndrome. Random hexamers primed reverse transcription of about 0.5 to 1 ug RNA. TCRdb processed the immunoSEQ multiplex PCR reads anew with MiXCR; each CDR3 protein has one entry. This sample has 130,000 to 150,000 distinct CDR3 sequences; less than 95% occur once, and the top ten carry 0.075% to 0.1%. The sample consisted of CD4+ T cells from PBMCs. The receptor set was obtained from a human donor in good health.

The rearrangement uses TRBV3-1 and TRBJ2-1, with 7 bases matching TRBD1. The CDR3 is 14 residues long. V dropped 1 base and J dropped 9; count of bases not matched to a gene: 6. The germline V gene encodes CDR1 LGHDT and CDR2 YNNKEL (reference sequence). The CDR3 bases are TGTGCCAGCAGCCAAGTCTTGGGACAGCCTGAGCAGTTCTTC. It specifies CASSQVLGQPEQFF.

This CDR3 is CSATEGVGTDTQYF. DNA for the CDR3: TGCAGCGCGACGGAGGGGGTGGGCACAGATACGCAGTATTTT. V and J are TRBV29-1 and TRBJ2-3; D could derive from TRBD1 or TRBD2 (6 bases each). V lost 7 bases to trimming and J lost 1 base, with 15 bases between them. Germline CDR1 SQVTM, CDR2 ANQGSEA. The CDR3 has 14 amino acids.